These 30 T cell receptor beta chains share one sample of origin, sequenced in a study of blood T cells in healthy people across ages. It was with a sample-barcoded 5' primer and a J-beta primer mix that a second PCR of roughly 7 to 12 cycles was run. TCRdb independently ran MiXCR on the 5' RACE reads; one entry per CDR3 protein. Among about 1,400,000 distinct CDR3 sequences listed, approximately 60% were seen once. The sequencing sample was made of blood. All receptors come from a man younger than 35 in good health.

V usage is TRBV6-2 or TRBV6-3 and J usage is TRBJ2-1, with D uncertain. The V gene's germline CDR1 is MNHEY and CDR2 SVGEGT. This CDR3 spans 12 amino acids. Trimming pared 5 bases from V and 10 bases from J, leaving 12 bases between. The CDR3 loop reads CASSPVGFEQFF. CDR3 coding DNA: TGTGCCAGCAGTCCTGTGGGGTTCGAGCAGTTCTTC.

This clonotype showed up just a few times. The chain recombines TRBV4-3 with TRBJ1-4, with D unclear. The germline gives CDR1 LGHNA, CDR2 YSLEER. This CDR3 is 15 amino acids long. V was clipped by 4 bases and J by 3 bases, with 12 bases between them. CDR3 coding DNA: TGCGCCAGCAGCCCCGTGAGGGAGGCTAATGAAAAACTGTTTTTT. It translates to CASSPVREANEKLFF.

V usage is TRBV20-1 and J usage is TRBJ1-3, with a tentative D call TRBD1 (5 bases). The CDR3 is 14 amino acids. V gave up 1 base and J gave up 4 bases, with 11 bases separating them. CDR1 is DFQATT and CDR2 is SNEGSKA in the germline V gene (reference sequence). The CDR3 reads CSARVQGAGNTIYF. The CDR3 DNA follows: TGCAGTGCTAGAGTCCAGGGCGCAGGAAACACCATATATTTT.

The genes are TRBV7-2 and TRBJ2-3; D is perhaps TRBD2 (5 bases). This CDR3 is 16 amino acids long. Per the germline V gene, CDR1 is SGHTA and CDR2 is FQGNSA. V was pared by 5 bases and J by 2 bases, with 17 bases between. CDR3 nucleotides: TGTGCCAGCAGCCTCCCGGCGGACTCTTCCACAGATACGCAGTATTTT. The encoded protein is CASSLPADSSTDTQYF. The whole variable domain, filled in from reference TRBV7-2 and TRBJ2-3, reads GAGVSQSPSNKVTEKGKDVELRCDPISGHTALYWYRQSLGQGLEFLIYFQGNSAPDKSGLPSDRFSAERTGGSVSTLTIQRTQQEDSAVYLCASSLPADSSTDTQYFGPGTRLTVL.

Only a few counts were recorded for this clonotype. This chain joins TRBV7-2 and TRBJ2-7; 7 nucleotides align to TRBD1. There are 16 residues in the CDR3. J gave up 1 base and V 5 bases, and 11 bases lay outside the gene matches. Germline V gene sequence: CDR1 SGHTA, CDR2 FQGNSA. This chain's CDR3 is CASSPLETGPSYEQYF. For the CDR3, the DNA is TGTGCCAGCAGCCCTCTCGAGACAGGGCCTTCCTACGAGCAGTACTTC.

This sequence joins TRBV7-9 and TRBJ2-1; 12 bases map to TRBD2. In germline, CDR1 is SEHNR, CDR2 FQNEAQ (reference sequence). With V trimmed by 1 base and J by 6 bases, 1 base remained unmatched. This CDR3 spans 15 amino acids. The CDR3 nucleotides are TGTGCCAGCAGCTTAGTGGGACTAGCGGGCAATGAGCAGTTCTTC. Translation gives CASSLVGLAGNEQFF.

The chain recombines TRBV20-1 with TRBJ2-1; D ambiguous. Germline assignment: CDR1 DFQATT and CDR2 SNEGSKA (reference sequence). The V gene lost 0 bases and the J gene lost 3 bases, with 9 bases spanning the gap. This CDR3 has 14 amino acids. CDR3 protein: CSARDEQLYNEQFF. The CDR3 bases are TGCAGTGCTAGAGATGAGCAGCTCTACAATGAGCAGTTCTTC.

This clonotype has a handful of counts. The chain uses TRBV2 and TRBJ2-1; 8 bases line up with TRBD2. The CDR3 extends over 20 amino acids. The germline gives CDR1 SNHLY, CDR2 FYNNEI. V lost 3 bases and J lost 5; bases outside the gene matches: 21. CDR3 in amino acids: CASSDIRGGSRNTPNNEQFF. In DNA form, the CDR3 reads TGTGCCAGCAGTGATATCCGCGGGGGGTCTCGAAACACACCAAACAATGAGCAGTTCTTC.

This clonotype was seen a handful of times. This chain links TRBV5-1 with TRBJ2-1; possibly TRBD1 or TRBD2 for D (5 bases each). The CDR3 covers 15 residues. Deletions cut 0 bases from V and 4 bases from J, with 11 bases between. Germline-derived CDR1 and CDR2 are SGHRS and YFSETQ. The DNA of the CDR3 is TGCGCCAGCAGCTTGGCGGGACCAATATACAATGAGCAGTTCTTC. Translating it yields CASSLAGPIYNEQFF.

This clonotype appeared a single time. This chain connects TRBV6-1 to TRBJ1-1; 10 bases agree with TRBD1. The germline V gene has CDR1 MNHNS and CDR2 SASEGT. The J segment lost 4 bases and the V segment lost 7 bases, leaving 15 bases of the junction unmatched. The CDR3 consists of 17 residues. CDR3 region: CASISPRDRGRGTEAFF. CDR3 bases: TGTGCCAGCATCTCTCCCCGGGACAGGGGAAGAGGCACTGAAGCTTTCTTT.

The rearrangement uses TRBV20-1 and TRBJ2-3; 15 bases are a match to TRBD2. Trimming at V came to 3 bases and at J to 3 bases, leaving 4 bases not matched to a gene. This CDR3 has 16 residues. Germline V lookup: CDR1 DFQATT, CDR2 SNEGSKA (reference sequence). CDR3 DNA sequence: TGCAGTGCTAGGGTGGGACTAGCGGGGGGAACAGATACGCAGTATTTT. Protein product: CSARVGLAGGTDTQYF.

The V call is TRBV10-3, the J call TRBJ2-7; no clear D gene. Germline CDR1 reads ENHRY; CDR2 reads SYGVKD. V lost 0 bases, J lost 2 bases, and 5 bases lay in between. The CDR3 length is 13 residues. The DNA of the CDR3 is TGTGCCATCAGTGAGTCAGGCACCTACGAGCAGTACTTC. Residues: CAISESGTYEQYF.

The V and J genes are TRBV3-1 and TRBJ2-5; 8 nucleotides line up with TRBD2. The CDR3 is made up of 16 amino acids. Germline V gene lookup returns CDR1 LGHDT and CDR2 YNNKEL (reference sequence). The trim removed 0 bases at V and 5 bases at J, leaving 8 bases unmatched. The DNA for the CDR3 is TGTGCCAGCAGCCAAGATGTAACTAGCGGAAAGGAGACCCAGTACTTC. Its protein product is CASSQDVTSGKETQYF.

DNA for the CDR3: TGTGCCAGCAGCGGAAGATCCGGTCCCCTAGAGCAGTACTTC. Protein product: CASSGRSGPLEQYF. The chain is built from TRBV2 and TRBJ2-7; D ambiguous. Germline values: CDR1 SNHLY, CDR2 FYNNEI. This CDR3 is built from 14 residues. V gave up 6 bases and J gave up 7 bases, with 19 bases separating them.

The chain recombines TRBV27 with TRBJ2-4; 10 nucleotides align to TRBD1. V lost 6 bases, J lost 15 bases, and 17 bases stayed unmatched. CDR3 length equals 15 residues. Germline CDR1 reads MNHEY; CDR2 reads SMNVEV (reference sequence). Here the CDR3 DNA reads TGTGCCAGCAGCAAACGGGACAGGGGATCGAGCATGTGGTACTTC. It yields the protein CASSKRDRGSSMWYF.

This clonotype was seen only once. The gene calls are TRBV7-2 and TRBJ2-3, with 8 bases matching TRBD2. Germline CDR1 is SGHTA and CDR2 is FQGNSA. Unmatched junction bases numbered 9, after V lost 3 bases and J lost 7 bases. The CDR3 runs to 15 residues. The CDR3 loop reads CASSFDSGNGYTQYF. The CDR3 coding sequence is TGTGCCAGCAGCTTCGATAGCGGGAATGGGTATACGCAGTATTTT.

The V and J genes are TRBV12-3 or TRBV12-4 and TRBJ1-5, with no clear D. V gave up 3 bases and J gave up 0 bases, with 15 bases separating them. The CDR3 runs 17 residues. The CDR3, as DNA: TGTGCCAGCAGTTTGACCGGACCCTTCTATAGCAATCAGCCCCAGCATTTT. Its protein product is CASSLTGPFYSNQPQHF.

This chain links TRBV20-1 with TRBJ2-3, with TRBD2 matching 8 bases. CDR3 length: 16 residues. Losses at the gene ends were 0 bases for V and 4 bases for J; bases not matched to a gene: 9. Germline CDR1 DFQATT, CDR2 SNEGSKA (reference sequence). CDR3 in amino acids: CSARDHGRGEADTQYF. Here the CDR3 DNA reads TGCAGTGCTAGAGATCACGGGAGGGGTGAAGCAGATACGCAGTATTTT.

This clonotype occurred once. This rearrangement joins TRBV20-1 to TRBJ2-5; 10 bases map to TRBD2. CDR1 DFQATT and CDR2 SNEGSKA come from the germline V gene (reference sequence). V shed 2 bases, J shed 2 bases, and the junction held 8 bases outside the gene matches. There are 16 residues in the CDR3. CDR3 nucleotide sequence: TGCAGTGCTAGAAGGCCCAAAGCGGGGGGGCAAGAGACCCAGTACTTC. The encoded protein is CSARRPKAGGQETQYF.

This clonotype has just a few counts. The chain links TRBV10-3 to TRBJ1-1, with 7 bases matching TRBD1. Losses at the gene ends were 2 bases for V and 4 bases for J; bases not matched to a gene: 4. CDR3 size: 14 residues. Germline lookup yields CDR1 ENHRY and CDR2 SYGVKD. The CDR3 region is CAISEPGGGTEAFF. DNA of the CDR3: TGTGCCATCAGTGAGCCAGGGGGTGGCACTGAAGCTTTCTTT.

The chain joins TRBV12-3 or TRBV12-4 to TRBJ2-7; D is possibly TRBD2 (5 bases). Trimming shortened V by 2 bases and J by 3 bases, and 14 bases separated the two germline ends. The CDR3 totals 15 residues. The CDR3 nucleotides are TGTGCCAGCAGTTTATTGAGACACGGACTCTACGAGCAGTACTTC. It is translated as CASSLLRHGLYEQYF.

The chain's CDR3 is CASSQDLAARHNEQFF. CDR3 nucleotides: TGTGCCAGCAGCCAAGATTTGGCAGCCCGGCACAATGAGCAGTTCTTC. The chain links TRBV4-2 to TRBJ2-1; D ambiguous. V was clipped by 0 bases and J by 5 bases, with 14 bases between them. In germline, CDR1 is LGHNA, CDR2 YNFKEQ. This CDR3 has 16 amino acids.

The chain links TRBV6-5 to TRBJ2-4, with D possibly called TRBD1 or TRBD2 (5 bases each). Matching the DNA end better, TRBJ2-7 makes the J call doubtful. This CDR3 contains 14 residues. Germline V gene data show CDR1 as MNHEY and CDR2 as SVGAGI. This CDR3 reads CASRRPGTIYEQYF. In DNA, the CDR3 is TGTGCCAGCAGGAGACCCGGGACCATATACGAGCAGTACTTC.

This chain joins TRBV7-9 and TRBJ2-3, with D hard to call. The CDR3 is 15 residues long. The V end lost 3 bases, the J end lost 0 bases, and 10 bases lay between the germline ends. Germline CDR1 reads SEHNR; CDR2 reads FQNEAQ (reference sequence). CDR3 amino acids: CASSFADTSTDTQYF. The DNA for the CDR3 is TGTGCCAGCAGCTTTGCAGATACTAGCACAGATACGCAGTATTTT.

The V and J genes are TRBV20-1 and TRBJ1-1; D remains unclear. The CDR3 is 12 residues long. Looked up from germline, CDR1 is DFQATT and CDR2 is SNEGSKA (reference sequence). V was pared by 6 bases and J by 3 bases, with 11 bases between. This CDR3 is CSAQTDHTEAFF. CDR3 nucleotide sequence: TGCAGTGCCCAAACGGACCACACTGAAGCTTTCTTT.

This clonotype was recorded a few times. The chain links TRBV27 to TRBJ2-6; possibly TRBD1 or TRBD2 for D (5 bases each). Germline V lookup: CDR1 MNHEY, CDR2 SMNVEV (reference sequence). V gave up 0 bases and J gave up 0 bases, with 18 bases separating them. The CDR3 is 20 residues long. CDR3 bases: TGTGCCAGCAGTTTATCGCTATTGGTACGGGACGTCTCTGGGGCCAACGTCCTGACTTTC. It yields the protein CASSLSLLVRDVSGANVLTF. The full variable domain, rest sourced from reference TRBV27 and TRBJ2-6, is EAQVTQNPRYLITVTGKKLTVTCSQNMNHEYMSWYRQDPGLGLRQIYYSMNVEVTDKGDVPEGYKVSRKEKRNFPLILESPSPNQTSLYFCASSLSLLVRDVSGANVLTFGAGSRLTVL.

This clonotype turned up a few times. CDR3 in amino acids: CASSWTSGNYEQYF. CDR3 DNA: TGTGCCAGCAGTTGGACTAGCGGAAACTACGAGCAGTACTTC. The chain recombines TRBV27 with TRBJ2-7; 10 bases are a match to TRBD2. The CDR3 length is 14 residues. J was trimmed by 3 bases and V by 4 bases; bases with no gene match: 3. CDR1 is MNHEY, CDR2 SMNVEV, per germline (reference sequence).

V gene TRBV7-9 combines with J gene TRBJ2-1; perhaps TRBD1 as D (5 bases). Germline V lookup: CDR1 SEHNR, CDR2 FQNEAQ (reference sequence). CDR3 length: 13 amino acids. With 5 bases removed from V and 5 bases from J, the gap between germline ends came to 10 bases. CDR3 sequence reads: CASSPDSNNEQFF. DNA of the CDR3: TGTGCCAGCAGCCCCGACAGCAACAATGAGCAGTTCTTC.

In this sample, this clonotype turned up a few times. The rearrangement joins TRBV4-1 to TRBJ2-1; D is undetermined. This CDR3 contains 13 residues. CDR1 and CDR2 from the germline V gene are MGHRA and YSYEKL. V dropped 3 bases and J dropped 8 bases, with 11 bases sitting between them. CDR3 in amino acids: CASSHRYEDEQFF. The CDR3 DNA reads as TGCGCCAGCAGCCACCGTTACGAGGATGAGCAGTTCTTC.

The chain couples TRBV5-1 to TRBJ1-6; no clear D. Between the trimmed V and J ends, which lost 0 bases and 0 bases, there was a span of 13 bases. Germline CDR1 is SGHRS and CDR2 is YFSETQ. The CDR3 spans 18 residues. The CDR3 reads CASSLARTESSYNSPLHF. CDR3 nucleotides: TGCGCCAGCAGCTTGGCCCGGACCGAGAGCTCCTATAATTCACCCCTCCACTTT. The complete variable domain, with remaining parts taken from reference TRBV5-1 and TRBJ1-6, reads KAGVTQTPRYLIKTRGQQVTLSCSPISGHRSVSWYQQTPGQGLQFLFEYFSETQRNKGNFPGRFSGRQFSNSRSEMNVSTLELGDSALYLCASSLARTESSYNSPLHFGNGTRLTVT.